This note documents a single T cell receptor (beta chain) sequence. As yet, its antigen is unknown. The sample is drawn from a study of human T cells and chemical hapten exposure. The wider study: Diphenylcyclopropenone was administered weekly to the scalp of patients throughout the roughly 25-week study. Study observations and caveats: Following DPC sensitization, TCRs present above 1 in 1000 frequency showed no change. Controls had significantly fewer large CDR3 similarity clusters than were formed by expanded TCRs. Higher patch test scores went with higher counts of PT1 expanded TCRs.

MiXCR, applied by TCRdb to the RACE reads, yields one record per CDR3 protein. This sample yields fewer than 500,000 distinct CDR3 sequences, of which 4% to 5.5% are seen a single time; about 2.1% belongs to the top ten. Germline CDR1 is SGHDN and CDR2 is FVKESK. The CDR3 has 14 amino acids. Trimming left V 1 base short and J 0 bases short, with 7 bases between. The time point here: patch test 1, 2 weeks after DPC sensitization. As to treatment: therapeutic diphenylcyclopropenone sensitization with weekly scalp DPC. The source is a woman aged 45 to 65 with alopecia areata. Some clones in this sample may be carry-over from other donors' samples. This sequence joins TRBV14 and TRBJ2-7; D possibly corresponds to TRBD2 (5 bases). Specimen: whole blood, collected in connection with sensitization to the hapten diphenylcyclopropenone (DPC). The CDR3, as DNA: TGTGCCAGCAGCCAAGGGACTCACTCCTACGAGCAGTACTTC. It encodes CASSQGTHSYEQYF.